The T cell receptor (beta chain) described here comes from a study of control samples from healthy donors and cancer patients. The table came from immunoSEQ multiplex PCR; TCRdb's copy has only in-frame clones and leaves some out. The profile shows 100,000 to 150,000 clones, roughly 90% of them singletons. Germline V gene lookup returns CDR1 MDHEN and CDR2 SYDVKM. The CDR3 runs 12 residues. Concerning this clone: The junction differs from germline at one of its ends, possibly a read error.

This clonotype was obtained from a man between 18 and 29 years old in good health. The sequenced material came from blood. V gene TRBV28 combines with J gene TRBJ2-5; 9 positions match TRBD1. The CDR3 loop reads CASSARDRARDF. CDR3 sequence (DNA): TGTGCCAGCAGTGCCCGGGACAGGGCCCGGGACTTC.